This T cell receptor (beta chain) was sequenced in a study of cytomegalovirus exposure and HLA in healthy donors. This CDR3 contains 13 residues. V trimming: 6 bases; J trimming: 7 bases; junction bases outside the gene matches: 6. Germline CDR1 reads MNHEY; CDR2 reads SVGAGI. Amplification used 60 Vbeta primers and 13 Jbeta primers. The data were produced by immunoSEQ multiplex PCR, yet TCRdb's version contains in-frame clones alone and is incomplete. The data show about 160,000 clones, around 77% seen once. The source material was PBMCs. The chain carries TRBV6-5 and TRBJ1-2; 9 bases are a match to TRBD1. This TCR came from a woman under 40 in good health and CMV-seronegative. The CDR3 bases are TGTGCCAGCAGCGGGACAGGGTGGGTTGGCTACACCTTC. This codes for CASSGTGWVGYTF.